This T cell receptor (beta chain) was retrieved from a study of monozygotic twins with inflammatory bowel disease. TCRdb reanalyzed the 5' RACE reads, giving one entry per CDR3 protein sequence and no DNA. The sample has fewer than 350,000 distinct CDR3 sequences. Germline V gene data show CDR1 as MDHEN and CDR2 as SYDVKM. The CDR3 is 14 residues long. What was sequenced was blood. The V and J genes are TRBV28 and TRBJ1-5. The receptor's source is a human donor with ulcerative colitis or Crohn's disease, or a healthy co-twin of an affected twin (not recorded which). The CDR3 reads CASSLAGTSQPQHF.